Listed below are T cell receptor beta chains from one sample, sequenced in a study of blood T cell repertoires in COVID-19. Produced via immunoSEQ multiplex PCR; TCRdb's table is partial and in-frame only. This sample has 100,000 or so clones, with 84% found just once. The specimen sequenced was peripheral blood. The receptors here all came from a man in his 70s with active or convalescent COVID-19. CDR3s include the opening cysteine and the closing phenylalanine or tryptophan. A D gene is named only where the DNA matches it firmly. Size values are once, few and many counts, or a class for expanded clones, and some rows have none.

size: .; D: .; J: TRBJ1-5; V: TRBV18; DNA: TGTGCCAGCTCACCAGGGGAGGTTCAGCCCCAGCATTTT; CDR3: CASSPGEVQPQHF
size: .; D: .; J: TRBJ2-5; V: TRBV7-2; DNA: TGTGCCAGCAGCTTGGGCTTTCGGGGGGAGACCCAGTACTTC; CDR3: CASSLGFRGETQYF
size: few; D: TRBD1; J: TRBJ2-7; V: TRBV7-2; DNA: TGTGCCAGCAGCTTAGAGACAGGGGGCCACGAGCAGTACTTC; CDR3: CASSLETGGHEQYF
size: .; D: .; J: TRBJ2-7; V: TRBV12-3/TRBV12-4; DNA: TGTGCCAGCAGTTTGGCCTTGATGAACGAGCAGTACTTC; CDR3: CASSLALMNEQYF
size: .; D: .; J: TRBJ1-1; V: TRBV3-1/TRBV3-2; DNA: TGTGCCAGCAGCCCCCGGCCAGGGATAACGGGAGGGCCCGTCGGAGCTTTCTTT; CDR3: CASSPRPGITGGPVGAFF
size: .; D: .; J: TRBJ2-3; V: TRBV11-3; DNA: TGTGCCAGCAGCATCAGGGTCACAGATACGCAGTATTTT; CDR3: CASSIRVTDTQYF
size: .; D: TRBD2; J: TRBJ2-5; V: TRBV5-1; DNA: TGCGCCAGCAGCGCCCTCGGACTAGCGGGGACAGAGACCCAGTACTTC; CDR3: CASSALGLAGTETQYF
size: .; D: TRBD1; J: TRBJ1-1; V: TRBV28; DNA: TGTGCCAGCAGTTCACCGAGGACAGGGGGGAAGAACACTGAAGCTTTCTTT; CDR3: CASSSPRTGGKNTEAFF
size: few; D: TRBD1; J: TRBJ1-2; V: TRBV9; DNA: TGTGCCTCACGGGACAGAGTCTATGGCTACACCTTC; CDR3: CASRDRVYGYTF
size: .; D: TRBD1; J: TRBJ1-1; V: TRBV4-3; DNA: TGCGCCAGCAGCCAGACAGGGTACACTGAAGCTTTCTTT; CDR3: CASSQTGYTEAFF
size: .; D: .; J: TRBJ2-3; V: TRBV30; DNA: TGTGCCTGGAGTTCGGGCACAGATACGCAGTATTTT; CDR3: CAWSSGTDTQYF
size: .; D: TRBD2; J: TRBJ2-2; V: TRBV6-5; DNA: TGTGCCAGCACCCTAGGTGGACTAGCTGCCGGGGAGCTGTTTTTT; CDR3: CASTLGGLAAGELFF
size: once; D: TRBD1; J: TRBJ1-1; V: TRBV29-1; DNA: TGCAGCGTGGACAGGGGCCCGAACACTGAAGCTTTCTTT; CDR3: CSVDRGPNTEAFF
size: .; D: .; J: TRBJ2-2; V: TRBV11-2; DNA: TGTGCCAGCAGCTTAGCTATAAGCACCGGGGAGCTGTTTTTT; CDR3: CASSLAISTGELFF
size: .; D: .; J: TRBJ1-6; V: TRBV30; DNA: TGTGCCTGGAGTGATTCTGGGGGCGGTTCACCCCTCCACTTT; CDR3: CAWSDSGGGSPLHF
size: .; D: .; J: TRBJ1-4; V: TRBV5-1; DNA: TGCGCCAGCAGCTTGGGACAGCTTAATGAAAAACTGTTTTTT; CDR3: CASSLGQLNEKLFF
size: .; D: TRBD1; J: TRBJ2-1; V: TRBV27; DNA: TGTGCCAGCAGTTTAGAAGGACAGGGTTACAATGAGCAGTTCTTC; CDR3: CASSLEGQGYNEQFF
size: .; D: .; J: TRBJ1-4; V: TRBV12-3/TRBV12-4; DNA: TGTGCCAGCGGGGCGGATGAAAAACTGTTTTTT; CDR3: CASGADEKLFF
size: .; D: TRBD2; J: TRBJ2-2; V: TRBV18; DNA: TGTGCCAGCTCACCACCGATTTTTCTGAGCGGGGGGGTCGTCGGGGAGCTGTTTTTT; CDR3: CASSPPIFLSGGVVGELFF
size: .; D: .; J: TRBJ2-1; V: TRBV7-6; DNA: TGTGCCAGCAGCTTATCCCCTACAGGTCATGAGCAGTTCTTC; CDR3: CASSLSPTGHEQFF
size: once; D: TRBD1; J: TRBJ2-1; V: TRBV5-4; DNA: TGTGCCAGCAGCTTGGGGCGAGGGGGCGGGCGGAGCTCCTACAATGAGCAGTTCTTC; CDR3: CASSLGRGGGRSSYNEQFF
size: .; D: TRBD2; J: TRBJ2-3; V: TRBV5-1; DNA: TGCGCCAGCAGCTCAGGGACTAGCGGTAGCACAGATACGCAGTATTTT; CDR3: CASSSGTSGSTDTQYF
size: .; D: .; J: TRBJ1-4; V: TRBV2; DNA: TGTGCCAGCAGTGCCTTGGGGGCTCCAACTAATGAAAAACTGTTTTTT; CDR3: CASSALGAPTNEKLFF
size: .; D: TRBD1; J: TRBJ2-5; V: TRBV6-5; DNA: TGTGCCAGCAGTACAGACAGGGTCTCTCAGACCCAGTACTTC; CDR3: CASSTDRVSQTQYF
size: .; D: .; J: TRBJ2-2; V: TRBV5-1; DNA: TGCGCCAGCAGCTCAACTAGCCAGTCCGCCGGGGAGCTGTTTTTT; CDR3: CASSSTSQSAGELFF
size: .; D: TRBD1; J: TRBJ2-3; V: TRBV10-3; DNA: TGTGCCATCAGTCAAATGGGGGGGACAGGGTCCACAGATACGCAGTATTTT; CDR3: CAISQMGGTGSTDTQYF
size: .; D: TRBD2; J: TRBJ2-1; V: TRBV10-3; DNA: TGTGCCATCAGTGGGGGAAATACCGGACTAGCCTACAATGAGCAGTTCTTC; CDR3: CAISGGNTGLAYNEQFF
size: .; D: TRBD1; J: TRBJ2-1; V: TRBV7-3; DNA: TGTGCCAGCAGCTCCGGGACAGGGGGCTACAATGAGCAGTTCTTC; CDR3: CASSSGTGGYNEQFF
size: .; D: TRBD1; J: TRBJ1-1; V: TRBV19; DNA: TGTGCCGGCTACCCAGGGACAGGGGTCGGGGGCACTGAAGCTTTCTTT; CDR3: CAGYPGTGVGGTEAFF
size: .; D: .; J: TRBJ1-6; V: TRBV5-4; DNA: TGTGCCAGCAGCTTTAGTTGGAATTCACCCCTCCACTTT; CDR3: CASSFSWNSPLHF
size: .; D: .; J: TRBJ1-1; V: TRBV5-1; DNA: TGCGCCAGCAGCTTGGAGTCGAGCGTGAACACTGAAGCTTTCTTT; CDR3: CASSLESSVNTEAFF
size: once; D: .; J: TRBJ1-2; V: TRBV2; DNA: TGTGCCAGCTCTGAAGGGGGGCACTATGGCTACACCTTC; CDR3: CASSEGGHYGYTF
size: .; D: TRBD1; J: TRBJ1-1; V: TRBV3-1/TRBV3-2; DNA: TGTGCCAGCAGCCCCCCAGGGGGGAGTGAAGCTTTCTTT; CDR3: CASSPPGGSEAFF
size: .; D: TRBD1; J: TRBJ2-1; V: TRBV11-2; DNA: TGTGCCAGCAGCCCCGGGACAGGGTACAATGAGCAGTTCTTC; CDR3: CASSPGTGYNEQFF
size: .; D: .; J: TRBJ1-1; V: TRBV7-9; DNA: TGTGCCAGCAGCTCTGGGCCGTTACCTTTCTTT; CDR3: CASSSGPLPFF
size: few; D: .; J: TRBJ2-3; V: TRBV7-2; DNA: TGTGCCAGCAGCCGGGGTACCGCTACGCAGTATTTT; CDR3: CASSRGTATQYF
size: .; D: TRBD2; J: TRBJ2-7; V: TRBV28; DNA: TGTGCCAGCAGTTCCCCTCCGTGGGGGGGTTCCTACGAGCAGTACTTC; CDR3: CASSSPPWGGSYEQYF
size: once; D: TRBD2; J: TRBJ2-1; V: TRBV11-3; DNA: TGTGCCAGCAGCTTTAGCGGGGGGGTCCTGAGCGGTGAGCAGTTCTTC; CDR3: CASSFSGGVLSGEQFF
size: .; D: .; J: TRBJ1-1; V: TRBV12-3/TRBV12-4; DNA: TGTGCCAGCAGTTCGGGGAAGGGATCTGAAGCTTTCTTT; CDR3: CASSSGKGSEAFF
size: .; D: .; J: TRBJ1-2; V: TRBV6-5; DNA: TGTGCCAGCAGACGGACTGCTAACTATGGCTACACCTTC; CDR3: CASRRTANYGYTF
size: .; D: TRBD1; J: TRBJ2-7; V: TRBV6-2/TRBV6-3; DNA: TGTGCCAGCAGTCGTTTATGGGACGACAGGGGGCTTAAAAGGTACGAGCAGTACTTC; CDR3: CASSRLWDDRGLKRYEQYF
size: .; D: .; J: TRBJ1-1; V: TRBV11-2; DNA: TGTGCCAGCAGCTTTGTACGACGGGCTGAAGCTTTCTTT; CDR3: CASSFVRRAEAFF
size: once; D: TRBD2; J: TRBJ2-1; V: TRBV18; DNA: TGTGCCAGCTCACCTTCCGGGACTAGCGGGGGGTACAATGAGCAGTTCTTC; CDR3: CASSPSGTSGGYNEQFF
size: .; D: TRBD1; J: TRBJ1-2; V: TRBV15; DNA: TGTGCCACCAGCACGCGTGCGACAGGGTTAGGCGGCTACACCTTC; CDR3: CATSTRATGLGGYTF
size: .; D: .; J: TRBJ1-6; V: TRBV19; DNA: TGTGCCAGTAGTATGCGGGAGGCCTATAATTCACCCCTCCACTTT; CDR3: CASSMREAYNSPLHF
size: .; D: TRBD1; J: TRBJ1-3; V: TRBV30; DNA: TGTGCCTGGTCGTCCCAGACAGGGAAACGCTCTGGAAACACCATATATTTT; CDR3: CAWSSQTGKRSGNTIYF